These T cell receptor beta chains were read from a single sample in a study of CD8+ T cells in alopecia areata. Assay: immunoSEQ multiplex PCR; the TCRdb copy retains only in-frame clones and omits some. The profile shows roughly 98,000 clones, more than 55% of them singletons. The sequencing here drew on CD8+ T cells sorted from blood, taken at week 4, from a patient treated with tofacitinib. The receptors were gathered from a human donor with alopecia areata. Both conserved end residues are part of each CDR3. The D gene is left open where the match is weak. The size field is filled for only some rows; it gives once, few, many or a size class.

>TRBV2|-|once|TRBJ1-5
CASSEEWSMNQHF
TGTGCCAGCAGTGAAGAGTGGTCAATGAACCAGCATTTT
>TRBV28|-|-|TRBJ2-5
CASSVAWNQETQYF
TGTGCCAGCAGCGTTGCGTGGAACCAAGAGACCCAGTACTTC
>TRBV19|-|-|TRBJ2-3
CASSIVGGLSTDTQYF
TGTGCCAGTAGTATAGTCGGGGGTTTAAGCACAGATACGCAGTATTTT
>TRBV4-3|-|once|TRBJ1-1
CASSPSKYTEAFF
TGCGCCAGCAGCCCAAGCAAGTACACTGAAGCTTTCTTT
>TRBV23-1|TRBD1|-|TRBJ2-4
CASIHRDRWYF
TGCGCCAGCATCCACCGGGACAGGTGGTACTTC
>TRBV19|TRBD2|many|TRBJ2-1
CASSLAGIRDEQFF
TGTGCCAGTAGCCTAGCGGGTATTAGGGATGAGCAGTTCTTC
>TRBV6-5|-|-|TRBJ2-3
CASLGAADTQYF
TGTGCCAGCTTAGGTGCGGCAGATACGCAGTATTTT
>TRBV29-1|-|-|TRBJ1-2
CSVEDFWNNGYTF
TGCAGCGTTGAAGATTTTTGGAACAATGGCTACACCTTC
>TRBV30|-|-|TRBJ2-5
CAWSEIGASGETQYF
TGTGCCTGGAGTGAGATAGGGGCGTCTGGGGAGACCCAGTACTTC
>TRBV5-1|-|-|TRBJ1-2
CASSYTGPVGYTF
TGCGCCAGCAGCTATACAGGGCCAGTAGGCTACACCTTC